This T cell receptor beta chain was captured by sequencing in a study of beta chain features in type 1 diabetes. One heparinised blood draw averaging approximately 120 mL was given by each donor. Notes on this clone: What it binds is unknown.

CDR1 and CDR2 (germline): SEHNR, FQNEAQ (reference sequence). The CDR3 totals 15 residues. V was cut by 2 bases and J by 2 bases, with 10 bases left in between. Expressed TCRB transcripts got sequenced, as all isolated RNA was reverse transcribed. Generated by immunoSEQ multiplex PCR, the TCRdb table keeps only in-frame clones and is missing some. The table has under 450,000 clones, around 14% seen once; the top ten hold 0.03% to 0.04%. Study-level findings and limits: TCRB CDR3 length was moderately but significantly reduced in all four CD4+ subsets of Type 1 diabetes patients. A pattern of fewer insertions and more deletions at VDJ junctions was seen in type 1 diabetes patients.

This sequence originates from a young man in good health. The V gene is TRBV7-9, the J gene TRBJ1-3; D remains unclear. The sample taken for sequencing was naive CD4+ T cells from blood. The DNA of the CDR3 is TGTGCCAGCAGCTTACTACTAGCACCTGGAAACACCATATATTTT. Amino acids: CASSLLLAPGNTIYF.